What follows describes a single T cell receptor beta chain. There are 14 residues in the CDR3. Between the trimmed V and J ends, which lost 0 bases and 6 bases, there was a span of 9 bases. Germline loops: CDR1 DFQATT, CDR2 SNEGSKA (reference sequence). This sample is part of a study of response to subunit inactivated influenza vaccine. TCRdb itself ran the RT-PCR reads through MiXCR, one entry per CDR3 protein. The top ten clones hold 10% to 15% of a sample with approximately 530,000 distinct CDR3 sequences, roughly 7.9% of them seen once. The J gene is TRBJ1-6, the V gene TRBV20-1; D perhaps matches TRBD1 (5 bases). The TCR comes from a man between 50 and 70 years old who received an inactivated influenza vaccine. The sequences come from PBMCs from blood, collected less than 30 months after vaccination. The CDR3 nucleotides are TGCAGTGCTAGAGATCCAGGGTCTAATTCACCCCTCCACTTT. Protein sequence: CSARDPGSNSPLHF.